The sequence of this TCR beta chain was determined in a study of blood T cells in healthy people across ages. Germline-derived CDR1 and CDR2 are MNHEY and SVGAGI. The CDR3 has 14 amino acids. V shed 0 bases and J shed 9 bases, with 11 bases lying between them. For the second PCR, which ran for about 7 to 11 cycles, a sample-barcoded 5' primer and a J-beta primer mix were used. Each cDNA molecule, via a template-switch adaptor with 12 random nucleotides, was tagged. In TCRdb, the 5' RACE reads were re-called with MiXCR into one record per CDR3 protein. The sample includes 2 million or so distinct CDR3 sequences, 49% of them seen just once.

Source material: blood. The clonotype comes from a middle-aged woman in good health. This chain uses TRBV6-5 with TRBJ2-2; D tentatively reads TRBD1 or TRBD2 (5 bases each). In DNA form, the CDR3 reads TGTGCCAGCAGTTACTCGAGGGGAGACCGGGAGCTGTTTTTT. This codes for CASSYSRGDRELFF.